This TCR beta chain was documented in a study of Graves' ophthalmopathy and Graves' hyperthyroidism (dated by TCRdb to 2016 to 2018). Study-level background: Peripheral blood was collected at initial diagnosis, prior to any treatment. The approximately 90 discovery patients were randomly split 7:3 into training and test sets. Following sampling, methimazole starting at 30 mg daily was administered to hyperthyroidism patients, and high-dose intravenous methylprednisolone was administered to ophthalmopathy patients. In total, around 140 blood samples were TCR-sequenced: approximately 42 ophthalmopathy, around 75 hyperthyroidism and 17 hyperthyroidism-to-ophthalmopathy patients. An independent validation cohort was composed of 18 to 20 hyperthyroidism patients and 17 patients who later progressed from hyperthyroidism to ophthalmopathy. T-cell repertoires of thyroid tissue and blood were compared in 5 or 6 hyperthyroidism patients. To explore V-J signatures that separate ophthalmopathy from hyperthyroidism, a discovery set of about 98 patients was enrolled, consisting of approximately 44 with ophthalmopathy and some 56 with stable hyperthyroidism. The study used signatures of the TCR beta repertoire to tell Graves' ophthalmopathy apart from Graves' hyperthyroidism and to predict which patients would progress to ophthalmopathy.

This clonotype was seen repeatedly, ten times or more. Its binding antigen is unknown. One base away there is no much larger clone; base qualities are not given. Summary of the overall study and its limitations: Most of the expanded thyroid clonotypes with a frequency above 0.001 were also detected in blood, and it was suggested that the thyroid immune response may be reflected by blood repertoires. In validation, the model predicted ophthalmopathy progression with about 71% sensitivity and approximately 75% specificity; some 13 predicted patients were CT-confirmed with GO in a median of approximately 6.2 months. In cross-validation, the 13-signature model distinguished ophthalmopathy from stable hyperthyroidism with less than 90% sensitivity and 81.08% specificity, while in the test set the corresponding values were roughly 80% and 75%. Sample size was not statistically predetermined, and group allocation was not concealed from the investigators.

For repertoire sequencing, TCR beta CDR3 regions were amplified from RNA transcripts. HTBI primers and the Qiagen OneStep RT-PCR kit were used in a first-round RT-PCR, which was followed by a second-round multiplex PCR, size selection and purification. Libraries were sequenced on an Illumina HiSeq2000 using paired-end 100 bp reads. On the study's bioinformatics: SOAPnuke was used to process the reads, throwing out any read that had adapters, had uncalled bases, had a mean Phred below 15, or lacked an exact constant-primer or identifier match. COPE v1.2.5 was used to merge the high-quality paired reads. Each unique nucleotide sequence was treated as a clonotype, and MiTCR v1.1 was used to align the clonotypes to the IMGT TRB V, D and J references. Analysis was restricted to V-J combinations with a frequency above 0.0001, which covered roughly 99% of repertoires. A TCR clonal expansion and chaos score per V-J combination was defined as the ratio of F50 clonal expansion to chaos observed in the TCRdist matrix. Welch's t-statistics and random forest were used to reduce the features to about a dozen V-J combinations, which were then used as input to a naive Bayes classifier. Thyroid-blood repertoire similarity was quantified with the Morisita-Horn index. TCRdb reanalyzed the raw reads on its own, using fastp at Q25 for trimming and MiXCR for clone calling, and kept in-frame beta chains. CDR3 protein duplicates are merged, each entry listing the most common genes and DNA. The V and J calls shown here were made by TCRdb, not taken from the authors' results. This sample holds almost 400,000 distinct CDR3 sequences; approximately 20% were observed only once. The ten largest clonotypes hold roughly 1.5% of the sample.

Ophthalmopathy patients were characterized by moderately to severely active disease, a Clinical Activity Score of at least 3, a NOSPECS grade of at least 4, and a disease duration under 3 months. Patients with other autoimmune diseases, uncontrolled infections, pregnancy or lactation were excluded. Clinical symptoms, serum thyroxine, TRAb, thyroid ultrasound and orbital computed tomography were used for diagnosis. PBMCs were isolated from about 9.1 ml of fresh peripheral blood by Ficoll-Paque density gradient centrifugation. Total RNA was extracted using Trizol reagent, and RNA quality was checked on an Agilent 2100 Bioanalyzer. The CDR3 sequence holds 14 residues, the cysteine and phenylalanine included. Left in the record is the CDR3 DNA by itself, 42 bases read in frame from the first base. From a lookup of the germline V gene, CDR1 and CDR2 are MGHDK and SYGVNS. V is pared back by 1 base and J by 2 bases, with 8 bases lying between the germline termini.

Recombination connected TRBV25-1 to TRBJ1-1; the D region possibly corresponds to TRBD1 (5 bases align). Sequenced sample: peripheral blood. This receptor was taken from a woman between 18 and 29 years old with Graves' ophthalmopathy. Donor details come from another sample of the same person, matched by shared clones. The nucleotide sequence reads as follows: TGTGCCAGCAGTGAATGGGACCTTAACACTGAAGCTTTCTTT. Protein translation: CASSEWDLNTEAFF.